This entry lists 32 T cell receptor beta chains sequenced from one sample in a study of blood T cell repertoires in COVID-19. The assay was immunoSEQ multiplex PCR, and TCRdb's table has in-frame clones only and misses some. This table has 270,000 or so clones, around nine tenths appearing once. Sample: PBMCs or T cells enriched from blood (not recorded which). These receptors all come from a woman aged 18-30 years who had recovered from COVID-19.

This chain connects TRBV5-5 to TRBJ2-1, with D uncertain. The V and J ends lost 4 bases and 4 bases respectively, with 9 bases between them. The germline gives CDR1 SGHKS, CDR2 YYEKEE (reference sequence). The CDR3 spans 13 residues. The CDR3 spells CASSEYDYNEQFF. The DNA for the CDR3 is TGTGCCAGCAGCGAGTATGATTACAATGAGCAGTTCTTC.

This clone was counted once. This chain connects TRBV11-2 to TRBJ2-7; D not resolved. The CDR3 has 14 residues. From germline, CDR1 is SGHAT and CDR2 FQNNGV. V lost 0 bases and J lost 4, with 10 bases in between. The CDR3 region is CASSLDRSLYEQYF. CDR3 nucleotide sequence: TGTGCCAGCAGCTTAGACAGGTCGCTTTACGAGCAGTACTTC.

This sequence joins TRBV11-3 and TRBJ2-1; 11 bases agree with TRBD2. The CDR3 sequence is 14 residues long. Looked up from germline, CDR1 is SGHNT and CDR2 is YENEEA. Unmatched junction bases numbered 0, after V lost 0 bases and J lost 8 bases. CDR3 sequence: CASSLEGLADEQFF. CDR3 coding DNA: TGTGCCAGCAGCTTAGAGGGACTAGCGGATGAGCAGTTCTTC.

The V gene is TRBV5-1, the J gene TRBJ2-1; 9 nucleotides line up with TRBD2. With 4 bases clipped from V and 4 bases from J, the junction kept 6 bases outside the gene matches. Germline V gene sequence: CDR1 SGHRS, CDR2 YFSETQ. The CDR3 is made up of 15 amino acids. CDR3 sequence: CASSGGTSRYNEQFF. The DNA for the CDR3 is TGCGCCAGCAGCGGCGGGACTAGCAGGTACAATGAGCAGTTCTTC.

This chain links TRBV5-4 with TRBJ2-7, with D possibly being TRBD2 (5 bases). The germline CDR1 and CDR2 sequences are SGHNT and YYREEE (reference sequence). Deletions cut 0 bases from V and 7 bases from J, with 11 bases between. CDR3 length: 13 residues. CDR3 nucleotides: TGTGCCAGCAGCTTGGGGACTGAAACGGAGCAGTACTTC. Its translation is CASSLGTETEQYF.

The V gene is TRBV30, the J gene TRBJ1-2; D not certain. The CDR3 has 13 residues. Trimming cost V 2 bases and J 2 bases, with 9 bases left between them. CDR1 and CDR2 (germline): GTSNPN, SVGIG (reference sequence). The CDR3 DNA reads as TGTGCCTGGAGTACCGGGTTAAACTATGGCTACACCTTC. As protein: CAWSTGLNYGYTF.

The chain joins TRBV5-1 to TRBJ1-5; 8 positions match TRBD1. Germline loops: CDR1 SGHRS, CDR2 YFSETQ. The CDR3 length is 15 residues. V gave up 1 base and J gave up 3 bases; unmatched junction bases: 3. The CDR3 sequence: CASSLTGGDNQPQHF. In DNA form, the CDR3 reads TGCGCCAGCAGCTTGACAGGGGGGGACAATCAGCCCCAGCATTTT.

V gene TRBV4-2 combines with J gene TRBJ1-6, with D perhaps matching TRBD1 (6 bases). Germline lookup yields CDR1 LGHNA and CDR2 YNFKEQ. The CDR3 is made up of 15 amino acids. Between the trimmed V and J ends, which lost 0 bases and 9 bases, there was a span of 12 bases. This chain's CDR3 is CASSQDTGLISPLHF. In DNA form, the CDR3 reads TGTGCCAGCAGCCAAGATACAGGGCTGATTTCACCCCTCCACTTT.

The rearrangement links TRBV30 to TRBJ2-1; D ambiguous. With 0 bases removed from V and 9 bases from J, the gap between germline ends came to 9 bases. The CDR3 runs 12 residues. Germline V gene sequence: CDR1 GTSNPN, CDR2 SVGIG (reference sequence). The CDR3 protein is CAWSVMGPEQFF. CDR3 nucleotides: TGTGCCTGGAGTGTAATGGGCCCTGAGCAGTTCTTC.

The chain links TRBV27 to TRBJ1-2, with a tentative D call TRBD1 (6 bases). There are 11 residues in the CDR3. With 5 bases removed from V and 7 bases from J, the gap between germline ends came to 8 bases. CDR1 MNHEY and CDR2 SMNVEV come from the germline V gene (reference sequence). Here the CDR3 reads CASSTGTGYTF. CDR3 coding DNA: TGTGCCAGCAGTACAGGGACTGGCTACACCTTC.

DNA of the CDR3: TGTGCCAGCAGCGCGGGGCGACAGGGGGGTTACTATGGCTACACCTTC. Translated: CASSAGRQGGYYGYTF. The rearrangement uses TRBV13 and TRBJ1-2; TRBD1 agrees at 9 bases. The length of the CDR3 is 16 residues. In germline, CDR1 is PRHDT, CDR2 FYEKMQ (reference sequence). Losses at the gene ends were 5 bases for V and 3 bases for J; bases not matched to a gene: 10.

As regards this clone: A read error may account for a junction end that differs from germline. This chain links TRBV27 with TRBJ1-1; 7 bases align to TRBD1. The germline CDR1 and CDR2 sequences are MNHEY and SMNVEV (reference sequence). The CDR3 is 14 residues long. The CDR3 sequence: CATSWGRGRTEAFF. The CDR3, as DNA: TGTGCCACCAGTTGGGGCAGGGGGAGAACTGAAGCTTTCTTT.

The CDR3 loop is CAWSRGLELGDEQFF. CDR3 nucleotide sequence: TGTGCCTGGAGTCGGGGACTAGAATTGGGCGATGAGCAGTTCTTC. The rearrangement joins TRBV30 to TRBJ2-1; 8 nucleotides align to TRBD2. Germline V CDR1 and CDR2: GTSNPN, SVGIG (reference sequence). The CDR3 loop spans 15 amino acids. V shed 2 bases and J 8 bases; nucleotides not matched to a gene: 11.

The V call is TRBV12-3 or TRBV12-4, the J call TRBJ1-1; D possibly corresponds to TRBD1 (5 bases). The CDR3 runs 13 residues. Trimming took off 3 bases at V and 5 bases at J, with 10 bases between the two ends. CDR3 nucleotide sequence: TGTGCCAGCAGTTTTTCGGGGGAAACTGAAGCTTTCTTT. Amino acid sequence: CASSFSGETEAFF.

The J gene is TRBJ2-1, the V gene TRBV2; 10 bases match TRBD1. This CDR3 spans 14 amino acids. The J segment lost 7 bases and the V segment lost 8 bases, leaving 8 bases of the junction unmatched. Germline CDR1 SNHLY, CDR2 FYNNEI. The CDR3 reads CASGTGQGLNEQFF. DNA of the CDR3: TGTGCCAGCGGGACGGGACAGGGGCTTAATGAGCAGTTCTTC.

The V gene is TRBV5-8, the J gene TRBJ1-4; 8 bases align to TRBD1. The CDR3 is made up of 15 amino acids. With V trimmed by 7 bases and J by 5 bases, 10 bases remained unmatched. Germline CDR1 is SGHTS and CDR2 is YDEGEE. CDR3 DNA: TGTGCCAGCCGCCCACAGGGGGGGCAGAATGAAAAACTGTTTTTT. As protein: CASRPQGGQNEKLFF.

The chain couples TRBV7-2 to TRBJ1-2; D is perhaps TRBD1 (6 bases). The CDR3 has 16 residues. The V and J ends lost 3 bases and 4 bases respectively, with 18 bases between them. CDR1 SGHTA and CDR2 FQGNSA come from the germline V gene. The CDR3 loop is CASSLPSGQSRYGYTF. DNA of the CDR3: TGTGCCAGCAGCTTGCCTTCCGGACAGTCGCGCTATGGCTACACCTTC. Variable domain in full (rest from reference TRBV7-2 and TRBJ1-2): GAGVSQSPSNKVTEKGKDVELRCDPISGHTALYWYRQSLGQGLEFLIYFQGNSAPDKSGLPSDRFSAERTGGSVSTLTIQRTQQEDSAVYLCASSLPSGQSRYGYTFGSGTRLTVV.

The gene calls are TRBV6-2 or TRBV6-3 and TRBJ1-2; possible D gene TRBD1, 5 bases. The CDR3 has 17 residues. Germline assignment: CDR1 MNHEY and CDR2 SVGEGT. Trimming shortened V by 3 bases and J by 0 bases, and 17 bases separated the two germline ends. The CDR3 coding sequence is TGTGCCAGCAGTTATGGGCGACAGTACCGAGCTAACTATGGCTACACCTTC. It specifies CASSYGRQYRANYGYTF.

The chain combines TRBV5-1 with TRBJ2-1; 10 bases match TRBD2. V shed 0 bases and J 4 bases; nucleotides not matched to a gene: 10. The CDR3 totals 18 residues. Germline CDR1 reads SGHRS; CDR2 reads YFSETQ. CDR3 in amino acids: CASSLDISAGGKYNEQFF. The CDR3 DNA follows: TGCGCCAGCAGCTTGGATATATCAGCGGGAGGGAAATACAATGAGCAGTTCTTC.

In this sample, this clone turned up once. The rearrangement joins TRBV29-1 to TRBJ1-1; D gene unclear. The CDR3 consists of 14 residues. Trimming stripped 2 bases from V and 1 base from J, with 11 bases between. CDR1 and CDR2 (germline): SQVTM, ANQGSEA. CDR3 bases: TGCAGCGTTGAACCGAGGGCAGCGAACACTGAAGCTTTCTTT. Its protein product is CSVEPRAANTEAFF.

The chain links TRBV2 to TRBJ1-6; 10 bases map to TRBD1. The CDR3 has 20 amino acids. J gave up 1 base and V 5 bases, and 14 bases lay outside the gene matches. CDR1 and CDR2 (germline): SNHLY, FYNNEI. The CDR3 loop reads CASSQTTGGLLGSYNSPLHF. Written as DNA, the CDR3 is TGTGCCAGCAGTCAGACGACAGGGGGCTTATTAGGATCCTATAATTCACCCCTCCACTTT. Supplemented by reference TRBV2 and TRBJ1-6, the full variable domain reads EPEVTQTPSHQVTQMGQEVILRCVPISNHLYFYWYRQILGQKVEFLVSFYNNEISEKSEIFDDQFSVERPDGSNFTLKIRSTKLEDSAMYFCASSQTTGGLLGSYNSPLHFGNGTRLTVT.

The genes are TRBV19 and TRBJ1-5, with unresolved D. The CDR3 sequence is 12 residues long. V gave up 7 bases and J gave up 4 bases, with 8 bases separating them. Germline V gene data show CDR1 as LNHDA and CDR2 as SQIVND (reference sequence). As DNA, the CDR3 is TGTGCCAGTAAGTTAGTGAATCAGCCCCAGCATTTT. Translated, it gives CASKLVNQPQHF.

In this sample, this clone turned up a few times. The CDR3 protein is CASSQDGPGARYEQYF. CDR3 coding DNA: TGTGCCAGCAGCCAAGATGGGCCAGGGGCCAGATACGAGCAGTACTTC. The chain is built from TRBV14 and TRBJ2-7; D possibly corresponds to TRBD1 (6 bases). V was pared by 0 bases and J by 4 bases, with 16 bases between. Germline CDR1 SGHDN, CDR2 FVKESK. The CDR3 sequence is 16 residues long.

This clone was seen only once. The V and J genes are TRBV6-5 and TRBJ1-5, with D possibly TRBD1 on 6 matching bases. This CDR3 comprises 15 residues. Germline V gene data show CDR1 as MNHEY and CDR2 as SVGAGI. The germline V and J ends were trimmed by 7 bases and 9 bases, with 22 bases remaining between them. The CDR3 sequence is CASKATGGFEGPQHF. CDR3 DNA sequence: TGTGCCAGCAAGGCGACAGGTGGGTTTGAAGGGCCCCAGCATTTT.

The rearrangement links TRBV6-5 to TRBJ1-6; D is undetermined. V was cut by 11 bases and J by 7 bases, with 15 bases left in between. Germline V gives CDR1 MNHEY, CDR2 SVGAGI. CDR3 length equals 13 residues. In DNA, the CDR3 is TGTGCCGGCCACGGGGAGGGAAATTCACCCCTCCACTTT. Translation: CAGHGEGNSPLHF.

The chain carries TRBV19 and TRBJ2-1, with 8 bases fitting TRBD1. The V gene end was trimmed by 5 bases and the J gene end by 4 bases; junction bases not matched to a gene: 10. Per germline, CDR1 LNHDA and CDR2 SQIVND (reference sequence). This CDR3 has 16 amino acids. The CDR3 reads CASSSQQGVGYNEQFF. The CDR3 region has the DNA TGTGCCAGTAGTTCCCAACAGGGGGTGGGGTACAATGAGCAGTTCTTC.

The chain links TRBV11-2 to TRBJ2-7, with 7 bases fitting TRBD2. This CDR3 region has 16 residues. The germline gives CDR1 SGHAT, CDR2 FQNNGV. The trim removed 1 base at V and 6 bases at J, leaving 12 bases unmatched. The CDR3 DNA follows: TGTGCCAGCAGCTTAGGGTCTTTTGCGGGAGCGAGCGAGCAGTACTTC. This encodes CASSLGSFAGASEQYF.

The chain carries TRBV5-1 and TRBJ2-3; TRBD2 is a possible D gene (6 bases). V was cut by 4 bases and J by 5 bases, with 11 bases left in between. Germline-derived CDR1 and CDR2 are SGHRS and YFSETQ. The CDR3 runs to 13 residues. The CDR3, as DNA: TGCGCCAGCAGCCACCGACTAGGAGATACGCAGTATTTT. Residues: CASSHRLGDTQYF.

The genes are TRBV19 and TRBJ2-7; 7 bases agree with TRBD1. V dropped 2 bases and J dropped 1; count of bases not matched to a gene: 8. Germline CDR1 is LNHDA and CDR2 is SQIVND (reference sequence). The CDR3 extends over 16 amino acids. The CDR3 protein is CASSIKGTVRSYEQYF. CDR3 in DNA: TGTGCCAGTAGTATAAAAGGGACAGTCAGGTCCTACGAGCAGTACTTC.

V gene TRBV4-3 combines with J gene TRBJ2-3; a weak D match, TRBD2 (6 bases). The CDR3 has 15 amino acids. The germline V gene encodes CDR1 LGHNA and CDR2 YSLEER. V lost 4 bases, J lost 4 bases, and 15 bases lay in between. For the CDR3, the DNA is TGCGCCAGCAGCCTGGGGACTCCTACAGCAGATACGCAGTATTTT. Translation: CASSLGTPTADTQYF.

The V and J genes are TRBV30 and TRBJ2-3; D may be TRBD1 (5 bases). Germline V gene data show CDR1 as GTSNPN and CDR2 as SVGIG (reference sequence). The CDR3 is 16 amino acids. The V end was cut by 4 bases, the J end by 6 bases, with 23 bases between. The CDR3: CAWTPGIPRGLDTQYF. Here the CDR3 DNA reads TGTGCCTGGACCCCCGGCATCCCTAGGGGTTTGGATACGCAGTATTTT.

This clone showed up just once. The chain combines TRBV5-4 with TRBJ2-2, with D possibly matching TRBD2 (5 bases). CDR3 length: 14 amino acids. V was shortened by 4 bases and J by 1 base, with 8 bases between the two germline ends. In germline, CDR1 is SGHNT, CDR2 YYREEE (reference sequence). CDR3 nucleotide sequence: TGTGCCAGCAGCGCCGGGGAGAACACCGGGGAGCTGTTTTTT. It codes for CASSAGENTGELFF.